One TCR beta chain is described in this entry. This clone was recorded once. Its binding antigen is unknown. No base quality information exists; no much larger clone differs at one position. The sample is drawn from a study of control samples from healthy donors and cancer patients (dated by TCRdb to about 2020). Libraries were made using the immunoSEQ multiplex PCR assay. As stored in TCRdb, this immuneACCESS dataset retains in-frame rearrangements with V and J assigned. A fraction of the clones does not appear; measured against another copy, unresolved V genes explain less than half of the discrepancy, and the remainder lacks a known reason. Within this sample are some 89,000 clones, with 86% of them counted one time only. Of the sample, roughly 21% is held by the ten largest clones. Its CDR3 holds 14 amino acids, cysteine through phenylalanine. The sequence is cut down to CDR3 DNA, 42 bases in frame from base 1. Deletion took 1 base off V and 1 base off J, with a span of 5 bases between the germline ends. For CDR1 and CDR2, the germline V gene (reference sequence) lists SEHNR and FQNEAQ.

In this chain, TRBV7-9 is recombined with TRBJ1-3, with the D gene not confidently named. This TCR came from a man aged 25 to 40 in good health. The specimen sequenced was blood. The nucleotides read TGTGCCAGCAGCTTAGTAGGGTCTGGAAACACCATATATTTT. This is translated as CASSLVGSGNTIYF.